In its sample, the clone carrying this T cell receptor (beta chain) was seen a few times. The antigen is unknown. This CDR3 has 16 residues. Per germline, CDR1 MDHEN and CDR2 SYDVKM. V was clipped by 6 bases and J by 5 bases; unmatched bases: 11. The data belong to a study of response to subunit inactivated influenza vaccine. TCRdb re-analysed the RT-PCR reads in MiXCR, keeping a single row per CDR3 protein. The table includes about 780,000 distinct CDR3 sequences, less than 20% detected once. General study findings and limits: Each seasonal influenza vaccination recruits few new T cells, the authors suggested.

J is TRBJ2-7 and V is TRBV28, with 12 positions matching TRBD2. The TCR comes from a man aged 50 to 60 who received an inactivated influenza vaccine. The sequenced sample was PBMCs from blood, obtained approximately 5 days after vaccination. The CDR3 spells CASSAVGLAGINEQYF. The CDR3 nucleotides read TGTGCCAGCAGCGCGGTGGGACTAGCGGGTATCAACGAGCAGTACTTC.